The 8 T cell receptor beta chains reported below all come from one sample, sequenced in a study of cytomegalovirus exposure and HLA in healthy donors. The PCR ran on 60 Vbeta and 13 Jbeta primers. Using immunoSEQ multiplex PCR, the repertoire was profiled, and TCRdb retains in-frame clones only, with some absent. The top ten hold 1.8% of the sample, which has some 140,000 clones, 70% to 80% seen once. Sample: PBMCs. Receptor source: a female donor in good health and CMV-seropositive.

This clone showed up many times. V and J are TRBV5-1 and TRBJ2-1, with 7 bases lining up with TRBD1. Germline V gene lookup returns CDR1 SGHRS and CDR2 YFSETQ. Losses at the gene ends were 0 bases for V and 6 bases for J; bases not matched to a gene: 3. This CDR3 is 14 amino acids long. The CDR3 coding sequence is TGCGCCAGCAGCTTGGGGACAGGCCCCAATGAGCAGTTCTTC. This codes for CASSLGTGPNEQFF.

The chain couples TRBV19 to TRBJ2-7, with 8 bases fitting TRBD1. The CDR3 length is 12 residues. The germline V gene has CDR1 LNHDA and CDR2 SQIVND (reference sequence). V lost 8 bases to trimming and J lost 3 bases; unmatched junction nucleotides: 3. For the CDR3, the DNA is TGTGCCAGTCTGGACAGGGACTACGAGCAGTACTTC. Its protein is CASLDRDYEQYF. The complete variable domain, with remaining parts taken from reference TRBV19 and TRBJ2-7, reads DGGITQSPKYLFRKEGQNVTLSCEQNLNHDAMYWYRQDPGQGLRLIYYSQIVNDFQKGDIAEGYSVSREKKESFPLTVTSAQKNPTAFYLCASLDRDYEQYFGPGTRLTVT.

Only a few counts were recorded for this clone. The CDR3 region has the DNA TGTGCCTGGAGCCCGGGACAGCTCAATCAGCCCCAGCATTTT. It is translated as CAWSPGQLNQPQHF. The chain is built from TRBV30 and TRBJ1-5; 7 nucleotides line up with TRBD1. Germline loops: CDR1 GTSNPN, CDR2 SVGIG (reference sequence). This CDR3 region has 14 residues. V gave up 3 bases and J gave up 3 bases; unmatched junction bases: 5. Complete variable domain (other parts from reference TRBV30 and TRBJ1-5): SQTIHQWPATLVQPVGSPLSLECTVEGTSNPNLYWYRQAAGRGLQLLFYSVGIGQISSEVPQNLSASRPQDRQFILSSKKLLLSDSGFYLCAWSPGQLNQPQHFGDGTRLSIL.

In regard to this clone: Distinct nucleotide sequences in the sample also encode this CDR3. Here the CDR3 DNA reads TGTGCCAGCTCACCACCGTCAGGGTACGAGCAGTACTTC. It codes for CASSPPSGYEQYF. The J gene is TRBJ2-7, the V gene TRBV18; possible D gene TRBD1, 5 bases. CDR1 and CDR2 from the germline V gene are KGHSH and LQKENI. CDR3 length equals 13 residues. Deletions cut 0 bases from V and 4 bases from J, with 7 bases between.

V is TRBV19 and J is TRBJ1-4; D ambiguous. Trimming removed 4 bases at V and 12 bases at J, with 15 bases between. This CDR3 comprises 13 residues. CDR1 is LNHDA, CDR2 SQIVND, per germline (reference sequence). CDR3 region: CASSTVAPGQLFF. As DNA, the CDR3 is TGTGCCAGTAGTACCGTCGCCCCAGGCCAACTGTTTTTT.

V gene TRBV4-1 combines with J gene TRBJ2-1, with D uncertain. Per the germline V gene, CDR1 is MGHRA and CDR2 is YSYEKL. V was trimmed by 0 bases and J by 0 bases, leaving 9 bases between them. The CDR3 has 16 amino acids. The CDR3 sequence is CASSQERRSSYNEQFF. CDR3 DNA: TGCGCCAGCAGCCAAGAGCGGCGAAGCTCCTACAATGAGCAGTTCTTC.

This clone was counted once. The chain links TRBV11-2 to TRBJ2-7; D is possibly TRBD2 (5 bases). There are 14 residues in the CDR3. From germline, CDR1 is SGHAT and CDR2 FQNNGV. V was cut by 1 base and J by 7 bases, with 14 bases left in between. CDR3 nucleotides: TGTGCCAGCAGCTTAGGCGGCAGCCCGGGGGAGCAGTACTTC. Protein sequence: CASSLGGSPGEQYF.

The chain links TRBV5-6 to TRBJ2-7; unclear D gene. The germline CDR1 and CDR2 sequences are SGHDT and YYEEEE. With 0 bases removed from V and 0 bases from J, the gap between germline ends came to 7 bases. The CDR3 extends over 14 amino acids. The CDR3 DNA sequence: TGTGCCAGCAGCTTGGGAAGCAACTCCTACGAGCAGTACTTC. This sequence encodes CASSLGSNSYEQYF.